Listed below are T cell receptor beta chains from one sample, sequenced in a study of blood T cell repertoires in COVID-19. Libraries were prepared by immunoSEQ multiplex PCR; TCRdb keeps only in-frame clonotypes and omits some of them. The data hold 100,000 to 150,000 clones, with less than 90% observed a single time. Sequenced sample: PBMCs or T cells enriched from blood (not recorded which). The source of these receptors is a woman between 45 and 65 years old who had recovered from COVID-19. Both conserved end residues are part of each CDR3. The D gene is left open where the match is weak. Only part of the rows carry a size: once, few, many, or a class if the clone is expanded.

TRBD1	NA	TRBV29-1	TRBJ2-7	15	TGCAGCGTTGAGGTGGACAGGAGCTTCTCCTACGAGCAGTACTTC	CSVEVDRSFSYEQYF
NA	NA	TRBV7-6	TRBJ1-2	16	TGTGCCAGCAGCTTAGGAGGTGAGGGCGGACACTATGGCTACACCTTC	CASSLGGEGGHYGYTF
NA	once	TRBV27	TRBJ1-5	15	TGTGCCAGCAGCGAGGACAGTTATAGCAATCAGCCCCAGCATTTT	CASSEDSYSNQPQHF
TRBD1	NA	TRBV18	TRBJ1-2	16	TGTGCCAGCTCACCTACCGGGACAGGGGGATACTATGGCTACACCTTC	CASSPTGTGGYYGYTF
TRBD1	NA	TRBV5-1	TRBJ1-1	17	TGCGCCAGCAGCTTGGGCAGGGGGATCCCCATGAACACTGAAGCTTTCTTT	CASSLGRGIPMNTEAFF
TRBD1	few	TRBV6-6	TRBJ1-1	13	TGTGCCAGCATGGGACAGGGAAACACTGAAGCTTTCTTT	CASMGQGNTEAFF
NA	NA	TRBV5-1	TRBJ2-1	13	TGCGCCAGCAGCGGGCCAGGGAGGAATGAGCAGTTCTTC	CASSGPGRNEQFF
TRBD2	NA	TRBV7-6	TRBJ2-7	15	TGTGCCAGCAGCCCGACTAGCGGGGGGGCCTACGAGCAGTACTTC	CASSPTSGGAYEQYF
TRBD1	NA	TRBV18	TRBJ2-7	15	TGTGCCAGCTCACCCGGGACAGGTACGACTCCCGAGCAGTACTTC	CASSPGTGTTPEQYF
NA	NA	TRBV14	TRBJ1-1	13	TGTGCCAGCAGCCTACAGGGGAACACTGAAGCTTTCTTT	CASSLQGNTEAFF
TRBD1	NA	TRBV5-1	TRBJ1-4	16	TGCGCCAGCAGAAGAGATACCGGGACAGGGGAGGAAAAACTGTTTTTT	CASRRDTGTGEEKLFF
NA	once	TRBV14	TRBJ1-4	13	TGTGCCAGCAGCCTTCCGGAGGGCGAAAAACTGTTTTTT	CASSLPEGEKLFF
NA	NA	TRBV5-5	TRBJ1-1	15	TGTGCCAGCAGCTTGTTGGTGAGCATGAACACTGAAGCTTTCTTT	CASSLLVSMNTEAFF
TRBD1	NA	TRBV5-1	TRBJ2-5	16	TGCGCCAGCAGCTTTGATCCGACAGGGGGCGTCGAGACCCAGTACTTC	CASSFDPTGGVETQYF
NA	NA	TRBV27	TRBJ1-1	15	TGTGCCAGCAGAGACAGGCAAGTCATGAACACTGAAGCTTTCTTT	CASRDRQVMNTEAFF
NA	NA	TRBV30	TRBJ1-1	13	TGTGCCTGGAAAGGGACACTGAACACTGAAGCTTTCTTT	CAWKGTLNTEAFF
NA	NA	TRBV3-1/TRBV3-2	TRBJ1-1	13	TGTGCCAGCAGCTGGTCCGGTGGCACTGAAGCTTTCTTT	CASSWSGGTEAFF
NA	NA	TRBV5-5	TRBJ1-5	15	TGTGCCAGCAGCTTGGGTCCGTATAGCAATCAGCCCCAGCATTTT	CASSLGPYSNQPQHF
TRBD2	NA	TRBV6-2/TRBV6-3	TRBJ2-7	14	TGTGCCAGCAGTTCGAGCGGGGCCGCCTACGAGCAGTACTTC	CASSSSGAAYEQYF
NA	once	TRBV5-1	TRBJ2-1	15	TGCGCCAGCAGGGAGGGGACCCGCTCCTACAATGAGCAGTTCTTC	CASREGTRSYNEQFF
TRBD2	few	TRBV6-1	TRBJ2-5	14	TGTGCCAGCAGTGAAGGGGGGGGGAGGGAGACCCAGTACTTC	CASSEGGGRETQYF
TRBD2	NA	TRBV7-2	TRBJ2-3	18	TGTGCCAGCAGCTTAGTGGGGACTAGCGGGGGTCGGGGAGATACGCAGTATTTT	CASSLVGTSGGRGDTQYF
NA	NA	TRBV5-1	TRBJ1-3	14	TGCGCCAGCAGCCAAGGACATTCTGGAAACACCATATATTTT	CASSQGHSGNTIYF
TRBD1	NA	TRBV27	TRBJ1-3	18	TGTGCCAGCAGTTTATCCTTCAGGGGGCAGAGCTCTGGAAACACCATATATTTT	CASSLSFRGQSSGNTIYF
NA	NA	TRBV5-6	TRBJ1-1	12	TGTGCCAGCAGCGGGGGGGTGACTGAAGCTTTCTTT	CASSGGVTEAFF
TRBD2	few	TRBV5-4	TRBJ2-7	15	TGTGCCAGCAGCTCAAGGACTAGCGGGGCCCACGAGCAGTACTTC	CASSSRTSGAHEQYF
NA	NA	TRBV7-2	TRBJ1-5	16	TGTGCCAGCAAGCCAACCTCAGGGTCCGGAAATCAGCCCCAGCATTTT	CASKPTSGSGNQPQHF
TRBD1	once	TRBV7-2	TRBJ2-3	16	TGTGCCAGCAGCTTTTACGGGACAGGGAACACAGATACGCAGTATTTT	CASSFYGTGNTDTQYF
TRBD2	NA	TRBV7-2	TRBJ2-1	15	TGTGCCAGCAGCTTATCTAGCGGGGGTTACTATGAGCAGTTCTTC	CASSLSSGGYYEQFF
TRBD2	NA	TRBV11-2	TRBJ2-7	15	TGTGCCAGCAGAATTAGCGGCGGGGGGCTTTACGAGCAGTACTTC	CASRISGGGLYEQYF
NA	NA	TRBV4-3	TRBJ2-2	16	TGCGCCAGCAGCCAAGCGACTCCGGTGCAGACCGGGGAGCTGTTTTTT	CASSQATPVQTGELFF
NA	NA	TRBV7-2	TRBJ1-2	14	TGTGCCAGCAGCTTACTGGGGGCGAACTATGGCTACACCTTC	CASSLLGANYGYTF
NA	NA	TRBV5-4	TRBJ2-7	15	TGTGCCAGCAGCTTGATCGGGGGTACAGACTACGAGCAGTACTTC	CASSLIGGTDYEQYF
TRBD1	NA	TRBV30	TRBJ1-4	14	TGTGCCTGGGGACAGGGCATCACTAATGAAAAACTGTTTTTT	CAWGQGITNEKLFF
NA	NA	TRBV7-2	TRBJ2-7	11	TGTGCCAGCAGCTTGAGCTACGAGCAGTACTTC	CASSLSYEQYF
NA	NA	TRBV10-2	TRBJ2-5	11	TGCGCCAGCAGTGGCGGCCTCGACCAGTACTTC	CASSGGLDQYF
TRBD2	few	TRBV5-4	TRBJ2-7	13	TGTGCCAGCAGCCCGGGAGGGGGGACCTATCAGTACTTC	CASSPGGGTYQYF
TRBD1	NA	TRBV7-2	TRBJ1-1	16	TGTGCCAGCAGCCCCCAAGGACAGGGAAGAGGGACTGAAGCTTTCTTT	CASSPQGQGRGTEAFF
NA	NA	TRBV7-9	TRBJ2-7	14	TGTGCCAGCAGCTCTCTTACAGGGATCCACGAGCAGTACTTC	CASSSLTGIHEQYF
NA	NA	TRBV16	TRBJ2-1	13	TGTGCCAGCAGCCCGGGGGAGGACATTGAGCAGTTCTTC	CASSPGEDIEQFF
TRBD2	NA	TRBV7-6	TRBJ2-1	16	TGTGCCAGCAGCCCAACTAGCGGGGCCTCCTACAATGAGCAGTTCTTC	CASSPTSGASYNEQFF
TRBD1	NA	TRBV7-8	TRBJ1-3	17	TGTGCCAGCAGCCGGAGGGACAGCCCGACCTCTGGAAACACCATATATTTT	CASSRRDSPTSGNTIYF
TRBD1	once	TRBV5-4	TRBJ2-5	13	TGTGCCAGCAGCCCAGGACAGGGAGGGACCCAGTACTTC	CASSPGQGGTQYF
NA	NA	TRBV10-1	TRBJ2-1	16	TGCGCCAGCAGTGAGTCCGGGTTTGCCTCCTACAATGAGCAGTTCTTC	CASSESGFASYNEQFF
TRBD1	NA	TRBV19	TRBJ2-7	15	TGTGCCAGTAGTTGGACAGGGACAAGCTCCTACGAGCAGTACTTC	CASSWTGTSSYEQYF
TRBD2	NA	TRBV9	TRBJ2-7	14	TGTGCCAGCAGCGCGGGGGGGATGACCTACGAGCAGTACTTC	CASSAGGMTYEQYF
TRBD1	NA	TRBV6-5	TRBJ1-2	15	TGTGCCAGCAGACGGACAGGCCCACGCCCTTATGGCTACACCTTC	CASRRTGPRPYGYTF
NA	NA	TRBV5-1	TRBJ1-1	14	TGCGCCAGCAGCTTGGCGGCCAGGGTTACTGAAGCTTTCTTT	CASSLAARVTEAFF